This T cell receptor (beta chain) was sequenced for a study of vaccination and CD4 T cells after COVID-19. Study in general: Across the group, participants received two doses of either BNT162b2 or mRNA-1273 vaccine. Sampling post-COVID took place a median around 99 days after diagnosis (range 35 to 161). Researchers treated cells with overlapping spike peptides taken from SARS-CoV-2, HCoV-NL63, HCoV-OC43 and HCoV-229E.

Trimming removed 3 bases at V and 2 bases at J, with 10 bases between. CDR3 size: 14 residues. Per the germline V gene, CDR1 is SGHTA and CDR2 is FQGNSA. The Oncomine TCR Beta short-read assay was what sequenced the DNA obtained from cultured CD4+ T cells. TCRdb reprocessed the PCR reads via MiXCR and lists one record per CDR3 protein. The sample contains under 3,500 distinct CDR3 sequences, more than 20% of which appear only once. This clonotype is termed medium-sized. Its antigen remains unidentified. Treatment indicated: roughly ten-day PBMC culture with coronavirus spike peptide pools or control peptides (ViraFEST assay). Antigen-specific T cell expansion with peptide pools preceded TCR sequencing in the ViraFEST approach.

The chain recombines TRBV7-2 with TRBJ2-5; perhaps TRBD1 as D (6 bases). The sample here was CD4+ T cells from blood, cultured in vitro, taken after SARS-CoV-2 vaccination. The sequence was collected from a human donor who had recovered from COVID-19. For the CDR3, the DNA is TGTGCCAGCAGCTTTGGACAGCTACAAGAGACCCAGTACTTC. Amino acids: CASSFGQLQETQYF. Filled out from reference TRBV7-2 and TRBJ2-5, the complete variable domain reads GAGVSQSPSNKVTEKGKDVELRCDPISGHTALYWYRQSLGQGLEFLIYFQGNSAPDKSGLPSDRFSAERTGGSVSTLTIQRTQQEDSAVYLCASSFGQLQETQYFGPGTRLLVL.